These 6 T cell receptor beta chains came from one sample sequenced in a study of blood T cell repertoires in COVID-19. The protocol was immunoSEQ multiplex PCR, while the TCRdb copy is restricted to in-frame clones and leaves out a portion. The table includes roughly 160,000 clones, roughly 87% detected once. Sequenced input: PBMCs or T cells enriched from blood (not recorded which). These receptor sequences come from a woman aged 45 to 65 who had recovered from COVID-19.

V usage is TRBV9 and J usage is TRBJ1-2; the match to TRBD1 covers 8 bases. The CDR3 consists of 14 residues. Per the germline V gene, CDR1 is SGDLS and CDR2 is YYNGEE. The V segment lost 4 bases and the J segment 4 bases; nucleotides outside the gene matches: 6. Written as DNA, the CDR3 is TGTGCCAGCAGCCCAAGGACAGGGATCTATGGCTACACCTTC. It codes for CASSPRTGIYGYTF.

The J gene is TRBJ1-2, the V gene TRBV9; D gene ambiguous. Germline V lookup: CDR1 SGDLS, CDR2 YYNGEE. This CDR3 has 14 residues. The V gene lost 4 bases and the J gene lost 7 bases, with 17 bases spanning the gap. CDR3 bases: TGTGCCAGCAGCCCTAGTCATATAAGGAGTGGCTACACCTTC. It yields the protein CASSPSHIRSGYTF.

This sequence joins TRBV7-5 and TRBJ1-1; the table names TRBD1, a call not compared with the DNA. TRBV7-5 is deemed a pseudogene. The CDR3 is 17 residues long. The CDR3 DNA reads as TGTGCCAGAAGCTTAGTCGGAAAGGACAGGAACAACACTGAAGCTTTCTTT. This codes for CARSLVGKDRNNTEAFF.

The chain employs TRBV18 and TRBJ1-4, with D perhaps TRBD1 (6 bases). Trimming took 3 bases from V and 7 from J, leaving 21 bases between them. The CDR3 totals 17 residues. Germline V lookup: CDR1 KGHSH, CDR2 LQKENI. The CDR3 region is CASSPQSPDRSSEKLFF. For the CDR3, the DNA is TGTGCCAGCTCACCCCAATCACCAGACAGGAGCAGTGAAAAACTGTTTTTT.

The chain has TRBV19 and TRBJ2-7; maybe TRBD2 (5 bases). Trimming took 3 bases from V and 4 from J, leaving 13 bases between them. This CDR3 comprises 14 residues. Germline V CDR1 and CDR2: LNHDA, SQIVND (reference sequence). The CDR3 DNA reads TGTGCCAGTAGTATCTTTTCGGGATCGTACGAGCAGTACTTC. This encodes CASSIFSGSYEQYF.

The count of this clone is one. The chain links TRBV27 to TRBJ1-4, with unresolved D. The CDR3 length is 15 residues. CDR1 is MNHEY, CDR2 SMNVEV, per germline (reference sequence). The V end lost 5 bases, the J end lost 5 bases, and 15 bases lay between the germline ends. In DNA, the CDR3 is TGTGCCAGCAGTAAATCCATGGGCCCAAATGAAAAACTGTTTTTT. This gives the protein CASSKSMGPNEKLFF.